This T cell receptor beta chain emerged from a study of blood T cell repertoires in COVID-19. Study-wide background: The United States, Italy and Spain were the sources of the acute and convalescent COVID-19 samples. T cells, B-cell-depleted T cells, or PBMCs provided the cDNA or gDNA that served as material.

In the original workflow: Quantification of nucleated cells was approximated via reference gene primer amplification. Here immunoSEQ multiplex PCR was the method, and the copy in TCRdb shows in-frame clones only, minus some. The V and J calls and clone size come from that table; D and trimming were worked out from the DNA. The repertoire holds roughly 25,000 clones, with 90% as singletons. The CDR3 length is 13 residues. The germline V gene has CDR1 SQVTM and CDR2 ANQGSEA. V was cut by 4 bases and J by 1 base, with 10 bases left in between. This rearrangement joins TRBV29-1 to TRBJ1-1; D is ambiguous. The sequencing input was peripheral blood. The receptor comes from a man aged 65 to 79 with acute or convalescent COVID-19. CDR3 in DNA: TGCAGCGTTGTCAGGTCCCCGAACACTGAAGCTTTCTTT. Translation gives CSVVRSPNTEAFF.